These 7 T cell receptor beta chains were all obtained from the same sample, sequenced in a study of blood T cell repertoires in COVID-19. Assay: immunoSEQ multiplex PCR; the TCRdb copy retains only in-frame clones and omits some. The table lists some 150,000 clones, roughly 87% of them singletons, with 1.5% to 2% in the top ten. Source material: peripheral blood. These TCRs come from a human donor in a cohort sampled during active COVID-19.

This rearrangement joins TRBV6-1 to TRBJ2-1; 13 bases map to TRBD2. This CDR3 has 17 amino acids. After removal of 4 bases from V and 6 bases from J, the junction contained 9 bases not matched to a gene. The germline V gene encodes CDR1 MNHNS and CDR2 SASEGT. CDR3 coding DNA: TGTGCCAGCAGTGCTTACTCCGGGACTAGCGGGACCAATGAGCAGTTCTTC. Its translation: CASSAYSGTSGTNEQFF.

The chain combines TRBV7-8 with TRBJ2-3, with 10 positions matching TRBD2. J was trimmed by 0 bases and V by 5 bases; bases with no gene match: 5. CDR1 and CDR2 from the germline V gene are SGHVS and FQNEAQ. This CDR3 region has 16 residues. DNA for the CDR3: TGTGCCAGCAGCATTTCTAGCGGGGGAAGCACAGATACGCAGTATTTT. Protein: CASSISSGGSTDTQYF.

J is TRBJ2-5 and V is TRBV30; a possible D gene is TRBD2 (6 bases). The CDR3 extends over 11 amino acids. From germline, CDR1 is GTSNPN and CDR2 SVGIG (reference sequence). Between the trimmed V and J ends, which lost 5 bases and 4 bases, there was a span of 8 bases. The CDR3 loop reads CAWSGGETQYF. The CDR3 region has the DNA TGTGCCTGGTCCGGGGGAGAGACCCAGTACTTC.

The V and J genes are TRBV5-4 and TRBJ1-1; 7 bases are shared with TRBD1. With 4 bases clipped from V and 4 bases from J, the junction kept 7 bases outside the gene matches. Germline V gene data show CDR1 as SGHNT and CDR2 as YYREEE (reference sequence). The CDR3 sequence is 14 residues long. CDR3 in amino acids: CASSDRVGSTEAFF. Written as DNA, the CDR3 is TGTGCCAGCAGCGACAGGGTCGGTAGCACTGAAGCTTTCTTT.

The chain employs TRBV6-1 and TRBJ2-3, with TRBD1 identical over 8 bases. The CDR3 is made up of 17 amino acids. V lost 0 bases, J lost 3 bases, and 8 bases stayed unmatched. The V gene's germline CDR1 is MNHNS and CDR2 SASEGT. CDR3: CASSEAPVRGRTDTQYF. The CDR3 nucleotides read TGTGCCAGCAGTGAAGCTCCGGTCAGGGGGCGTACAGATACGCAGTATTTT.

This clone has a single count. The chain couples TRBV6-2 or TRBV6-3 to TRBJ1-2; 8 nucleotides align to TRBD1. The CDR3 covers 13 residues. Germline assignment: CDR1 MNHEY and CDR2 SVGEGT. V lost 7 bases and J lost 7; bases outside the gene matches: 8. CDR3 amino acids: CASNPGGTFGYTF. DNA of the CDR3: TGTGCCAGCAACCCAGGGGGCACTTTTGGCTACACCTTC.

The chain is built from TRBV7-8 and TRBJ1-1; D gene unclear. CDR1 SGHVS and CDR2 FQNEAQ come from the germline V gene. V was pared by 1 base and J by 5 bases, with 14 bases between. This CDR3 is built from 15 residues. The CDR3 reads CASSLVSDPMTEAFF. The CDR3 nucleotides are TGTGCCAGCAGCTTAGTTAGTGATCCCATGACTGAAGCTTTCTTT.